The T cell receptor (beta chain) under discussion was sequenced for a study of shared clonotypes between healthy human individuals. The wider study: The composition of the donors was a couple of women and a few men aged 18 to 49. Overall study findings and caveats: Naive subsets tended to show greater estimated richness than memory subsets.

Execution of the assay was at deep level. For each subset, genomic DNA was distributed in equal portions over several immunoSEQ plates. Measured with immunoSEQ multiplex PCR; TCRdb has only the in-frame clones, and not every one. Here the sample spans millions of clones, 85% to 95% being singletons. This CDR3 spans 17 amino acids. CDR1 LNHNV and CDR2 YYDKDF come from the germline V gene (reference sequence). Trimming took 1 base from V and 6 from J; bases not matched to a gene: 12. Note on this clone: Its antigen is unidentified.

Naive CD8 populations comprised CD45RO-negative cells positively selected for CCR7, excluding terminally differentiated effector memory CD45RA+ cells. Sequenced sample: naive CD8+ T cells from PBMCs. The genes are TRBV15 and TRBJ2-1; 7 bases match TRBD1. The clonotype originates from a man in his late teens or twenties in good health. Some clones in this sample may be carry-over from other donors' samples. The CDR3 loop is CATSRAFRDRAINEQFF. The CDR3 DNA reads TGTGCCACCAGCAGAGCCTTTCGAGACAGGGCGATCAATGAGCAGTTCTTC. Variable domain in full (rest from reference TRBV15 and TRBJ2-1): DAMVIQNPRYQVTQFGKPVTLSCSQTLNHNVMYWYQQKSSQAPKLLFHYYDKDFNNEADTPDNFQSRRPNTSFCFLDIRSPGLGDTAMYLCATSRAFRDRAINEQFFGPGTRLTVL.